Each of the 16 T cell receptor beta chains below was sequenced from the same sample in a study of shared clonotypes between healthy human individuals. Produced via immunoSEQ multiplex PCR; TCRdb's table is partial and in-frame only. The repertoire holds 1.4 million to 1.5 million clones, roughly 96% seen once, with approximately 1.1% in the top ten. Sequenced material: naive CD4+ T cells sorted from blood. Subset meaning: CD45RA+ positively selected. These receptors were collected from a man under 40 in good health.

This clone occurred once. This chain connects TRBV28 to TRBJ2-7, with D unclear. Germline lookup yields CDR1 MDHEN and CDR2 SYDVKM. The V end was cut by 1 base, the J end by 3 bases, with 7 bases between. The CDR3 runs 13 residues. The CDR3 loop is CASSLLSRYEQYF. CDR3 DNA sequence: TGTGCCAGCAGTTTATTGTCCCGCTACGAGCAGTACTTC.

The rearrangement links TRBV14 to TRBJ2-5; no clear D gene. The germline CDR1 and CDR2 sequences are SGHDN and FVKESK. Trimming took off 2 bases at V and 5 bases at J, with 12 bases between the two ends. The CDR3 runs to 14 residues. The CDR3 reads CASSQPLVVETQYF. DNA for the CDR3: TGTGCCAGCAGCCAACCGCTCGTCGTTGAGACCCAGTACTTC.

J is TRBJ1-1 and V is TRBV11-2; the D is unclear. The V end was cut by 6 bases, the J end by 3 bases, with 14 bases between. The CDR3 loop spans 14 amino acids. Germline CDR1 and CDR2: SGHAT and FQNNGV. CDR3 nucleotide sequence: TGTGCCAGCAGACTAGTGGGCGGATACACTGAAGCTTTCTTT. Translating gives CASRLVGGYTEAFF.

The chain links TRBV5-4 to TRBJ1-4; D not resolved. Trimming took 3 bases from V and 0 from J, leaving 9 bases between them. The CDR3 sequence is 15 residues long. Looked up from germline, CDR1 is SGHNT and CDR2 is YYREEE (reference sequence). The CDR3 is CASSSVGATNEKLFF. CDR3 in DNA: TGTGCCAGCAGCTCGGTCGGGGCAACTAATGAAAAACTGTTTTTT. Full variable domain (rest looked up from reference TRBV5-4 and TRBJ1-4): ETGVTQSPTHLIKTRGQQVTLRCSSQSGHNTVSWYQQALGQGPQFIFQYYREEENGRGNFPPRFSGLQFPNYSSELNVNALELDDSALYLCASSSVGATNEKLFFGSGTQLSVL.

The count of this clone is one. The chain links TRBV5-4 to TRBJ2-1; 7 positions match TRBD2. Germline lookup yields CDR1 SGHNT and CDR2 YYREEE (reference sequence). The J segment lost 8 bases and the V segment lost 6 bases, leaving 11 bases of the junction unmatched. This CDR3 has 14 amino acids. DNA of the CDR3: TGTGCCAGCACCGCCGCGGGAGTCAGCGATGAGCAGTTCTTC. This encodes CASTAAGVSDEQFF. Using reference TRBV5-4 and TRBJ2-1 for the parts outside the CDR3, the full variable domain is ETGVTQSPTHLIKTRGQQVTLRCSSQSGHNTVSWYQQALGQGPQFIFQYYREEENGRGNFPPRFSGLQFPNYSSELNVNALELDDSALYLCASTAAGVSDEQFFGPGTRLTVL.

The chain is built from TRBV4-1 and TRBJ2-7, with D perhaps matching TRBD2 (5 bases). Trimming cost V 0 bases and J 2 bases, with 11 bases left between them. Germline V gene lookup returns CDR1 MGHRA and CDR2 YSYEKL. The CDR3 has 15 residues. The CDR3 here is CASSQDLAPPYEQYF. The CDR3 DNA reads as TGCGCCAGCAGCCAAGACCTAGCCCCTCCCTACGAGCAGTACTTC.

V usage is TRBV6-6 and J usage is TRBJ1-5; D gene ambiguous. Germline-derived CDR1 and CDR2 are MNHNY and SVGAGI (reference sequence). The CDR3 is made up of 16 amino acids. V lost 5 bases and J lost 9, with 23 bases in between. CDR3 loop: CASSPMGGAFGLPQHF. CDR3 DNA: TGTGCCAGCAGTCCCATGGGAGGTGCATTTGGACTGCCCCAGCATTTT.

The V call is TRBV7-9, the J call TRBJ2-3; 9 nucleotides match TRBD1. Germline V gene lookup returns CDR1 SEHNR and CDR2 FQNEAQ (reference sequence). With V trimmed by 5 bases and J by 0 bases, 15 bases remained unmatched. The CDR3 is made up of 19 amino acids. CDR3 bases: TGTGCCAGCAGCCCAGCCGGACAGGGGTCGGTCGTCAGCACAGATACGCAGTATTTT. Protein: CASSPAGQGSVVSTDTQYF.

The chain joins TRBV6-6 to TRBJ1-5; D remains ambiguous. CDR1 and CDR2 (germline): MNHNY, SVGAGI (reference sequence). V lost 6 bases, J lost 1 base, and 10 bases lay in between. This CDR3 spans 14 amino acids. DNA for the CDR3: TGTGCCAGCAGCCCTAGCGCCAGCAATCAGCCCCAGCATTTT. Its translation is CASSPSASNQPQHF.

On this clone: This CDR3 is also generated by other DNA sequences in the sample. The chain carries TRBV9 and TRBJ2-7; possible D gene TRBD1, 5 bases. V dropped 2 bases and J dropped 1 base, with 10 bases sitting between them. The germline gives CDR1 SGDLS, CDR2 YYNGEE. This CDR3 has 14 residues. CDR3 bases: TGTGCCAGCAGCGTGACAGCGAATTCCTACGAGCAGTACTTC. Its protein is CASSVTANSYEQYF.

The chain carries TRBV6-5 and TRBJ2-7, with D unresolved. The V gene's germline CDR1 is MNHEY and CDR2 SVGAGI. With 0 bases removed from V and 6 bases from J, the gap between germline ends came to 15 bases. The length of the CDR3 is 15 residues. CDR3: CASSYSRAAVREQYF. The DNA of the CDR3 is TGTGCCAGCAGTTACTCGAGAGCAGCCGTCCGCGAGCAGTACTTC.

The chain couples TRBV6-4 to TRBJ2-4; D is unresolved. In germline, CDR1 is MRHNA, CDR2 SNTAGT. The germline V and J ends were trimmed by 1 base and 0 bases, with 7 bases remaining between them. The CDR3 spans 15 residues. In DNA form, the CDR3 reads TGTGCCAGCAGTGACTGGGGTTTAGCCAAAAACATTCAGTACTTC. It encodes CASSDWGLAKNIQYF.

The gene calls are TRBV25-1 and TRBJ1-1, with D possibly being TRBD1 (5 bases). The germline V gene has CDR1 MGHDK and CDR2 SYGVNS. This CDR3 contains 14 residues. V lost 4 bases and J 3 bases, leaving 12 bases between the germline ends. The CDR3 DNA reads as TGTGCCAGCAGTGCCCCAGGGTCCCACACTGAAGCTTTCTTT. Translated: CASSAPGSHTEAFF.

This chain connects TRBV7-6 to TRBJ2-5; D ambiguous. The V end was cut by 4 bases, the J end by 7 bases, with 16 bases between. This CDR3 is built from 14 residues. CDR1 is SGHVS, CDR2 FNYEAQ, per germline. CDR3 in DNA: TGTGCCAGCAGCTCCGGGCCTCCCCGCGGGACCCAGTACTTC. Translating it yields CASSSGPPRGTQYF.

This chain uses TRBV9 with TRBJ2-1; TRBD2 aligns across 7 bases. With V trimmed by 0 bases and J by 8 bases, 14 bases remained unmatched. Germline V gene lookup returns CDR1 SGDLS and CDR2 YYNGEE. This CDR3 spans 17 amino acids. CDR3: CASSVATWEGGPDEQFF. The CDR3 nucleotides are TGTGCCAGCAGCGTAGCTACCTGGGAGGGAGGGCCCGATGAGCAGTTCTTC.

The V gene is TRBV30, the J gene TRBJ1-1; 10 positions agree with TRBD1. Losses at the gene ends were 2 bases for V and 7 bases for J; bases not matched to a gene: 4. Per the germline V gene, CDR1 is GTSNPN and CDR2 is SVGIG (reference sequence). This CDR3 has 13 amino acids. CDR3 residues: CAWSSRTGGEAFF. The CDR3 DNA follows: TGTGCCTGGAGTTCTAGGACAGGGGGTGAAGCTTTCTTT.